The 11 T cell receptor beta chains below were found in one sample sequenced in a study of response to subunit inactivated influenza vaccine. TCRdb passed the RT-PCR reads through MiXCR, listing each CDR3 protein once. The data contain just under 550,000 distinct CDR3 sequences, roughly 25% of them singletons. The data were also submitted as part of a second study, on T cells expressing NK-cell markers. As that report states: What made the TCR beta cDNA was 5'RACE template switching with UMIs.

The sample in question was CD4+ T cells sorted from PBMCs, obtained about 11 days after vaccination. These receptors were taken from a man over 45 who received an inactivated influenza vaccine.

The chain has TRBV6-1 and TRBJ2-7; D may be TRBD1 (5 bases). The CDR3 consists of 14 residues. V lost 6 bases and J lost 0, with 12 bases in between. Germline lookup yields CDR1 MNHNS and CDR2 SASEGT. Written as DNA, the CDR3 is TGTGCCAGCAGGAGACAGAGAAGCTCCTACGAGCAGTACTTC. Translation gives CASRRQRSSYEQYF.

This clonotype was seen more than once but under ten times. The junction shows a germline mismatch at one end, possibly a read error. The chain carries TRBV12-3 or TRBV12-4 and TRBJ2-7; the match to TRBD2 covers 12 bases. The CDR3 has 13 amino acids. The CDR3 region has the DNA TGTGCCAGCAGTCTAGCGGGAGGGCTCGAGCAGTACTTC. Translated, it gives CASSLAGGLEQYF.

This clonotype was detected only a few times. The chain uses TRBV3-1 and TRBJ2-5, with unresolved D. The germline V and J ends were trimmed by 0 bases and 3 bases, with 14 bases remaining between them. Germline loops: CDR1 LGHDT, CDR2 YNNKEL (reference sequence). This CDR3 is 16 amino acids long. Here the CDR3 reads CASSQDLRSTKETQYF. The DNA for the CDR3 is TGTGCCAGCAGCCAAGACCTGCGGAGTACCAAAGAGACCCAGTACTTC.

Worth noting for this clonotype: This may arise from a read error, as a much more abundant clone is one base away. The genes are TRBV6-2 or TRBV6-3 and TRBJ2-7; a possible D gene is TRBD1 (5 bases). The V gene's germline CDR1 is MNHEY and CDR2 SVGEGT. CDR3 length equals 12 residues. Trimming took off 5 bases at V and 2 bases at J, with 7 bases between the two ends. The CDR3 bases are TGTGCCAGCAGTGGGGCAGCCTACGAGCAGTACTTC. Translation: CASSGAAYEQYF.

V gene TRBV27 combines with J gene TRBJ1-1; no clear D gene. Germline assignment: CDR1 MNHEY and CDR2 SMNVEV (reference sequence). The V end was cut by 2 bases, the J end by 7 bases, with 11 bases between. The CDR3 totals 13 residues. The CDR3 DNA sequence: TGTGCCAGCAGTTTACTTCGAGGGAATGAAGCTTTCTTT. The encoded protein is CASSLLRGNEAFF.

This clonotype was detected only a few times. The rearrangement joins TRBV6-1 to TRBJ1-3; 9 nucleotides match TRBD1. V dropped 5 bases and J dropped 2; count of bases not matched to a gene: 10. The CDR3 sequence is 17 residues long. Germline V gene lookup returns CDR1 MNHNS and CDR2 SASEGT. The chain's CDR3 is CASSRSGTGLTGNTIYF. CDR3 DNA sequence: TGTGCCAGCAGTAGGTCCGGGACAGGGCTTACTGGAAACACCATATATTTT.

This clonotype was detected only a few times. The chain has TRBV12-3 or TRBV12-4 and TRBJ2-1; possibly TRBD2 for D (5 bases). The V end lost 2 bases, the J end lost 6 bases, and 11 bases lay between the germline ends. This CDR3 region has 14 residues. The CDR3 loop is CASSLRTALNEQFF. DNA of the CDR3: TGTGCCAGCAGTTTACGGACTGCCCTCAATGAGCAGTTCTTC.

This clonotype turned up a few times. This chain links TRBV10-2 with TRBJ1-5; 7 bases are shared with TRBD1. Germline CDR1 WSHSY, CDR2 SAAADI. The J segment lost 0 bases and the V segment lost 5 bases, leaving 7 bases of the junction unmatched. This CDR3 comprises 16 residues. CDR3 nucleotides: TGCGCCAGCAGTACATCACAGGGGAGTAGCAATCAGCCCCAGCATTTT. Its translation: CASSTSQGSSNQPQHF.

This clonotype has a handful of counts. V usage is TRBV11-3 and J usage is TRBJ2-7; D gene unclear. The CDR3 spans 13 residues. Germline loops: CDR1 SGHNT, CDR2 YENEEA. Trimming removed 3 bases from V and 3 bases from J, with 9 bases in between. CDR3 amino acids: CASSFLPNYEQYF. CDR3 DNA sequence: TGTGCCAGCAGCTTTTTACCGAACTACGAGCAGTACTTC.

The chain carries TRBV28 and TRBJ2-7; 14 nucleotides agree with TRBD2. Germline V gene lookup returns CDR1 MDHEN and CDR2 SYDVKM. There are 17 residues in the CDR3. V lost 3 bases, J lost 1 base, and 5 bases stayed unmatched. CDR3 region: CASSFVGLAGESYEQYF. In DNA, the CDR3 is TGTGCCAGCAGTTTTGTGGGACTAGCGGGAGAATCCTACGAGCAGTACTTC.

This clonotype was seen only a few times. The rearrangement links TRBV4-3 to TRBJ2-7; D is undetermined. The CDR3 totals 14 residues. Germline CDR1 LGHNA, CDR2 YSLEER. V gave up 0 bases and J gave up 0 bases, with 6 bases separating them. The DNA for the CDR3 is TGCGCCAGCAGCCAAGATCGGCTCTCCTACGAGCAGTACTTC. As protein: CASSQDRLSYEQYF.